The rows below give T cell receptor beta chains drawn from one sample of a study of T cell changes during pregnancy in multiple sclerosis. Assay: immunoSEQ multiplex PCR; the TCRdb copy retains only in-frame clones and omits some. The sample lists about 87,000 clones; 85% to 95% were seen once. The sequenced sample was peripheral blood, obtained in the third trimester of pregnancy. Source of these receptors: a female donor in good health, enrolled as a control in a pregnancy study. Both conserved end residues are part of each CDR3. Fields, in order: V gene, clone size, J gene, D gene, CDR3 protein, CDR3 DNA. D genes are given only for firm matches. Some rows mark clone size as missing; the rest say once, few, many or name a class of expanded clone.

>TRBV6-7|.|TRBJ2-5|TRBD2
CASSYLGTSGRETQYF
TGTGCCAGCAGTTACCTCGGGACTAGCGGGCGGGAGACCCAGTACTTC
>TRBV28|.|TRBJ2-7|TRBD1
CASSTDRGGSYEQYF
TGTGCCAGCAGTACGGACAGGGGGGGCTCCTACGAGCAGTACTTC
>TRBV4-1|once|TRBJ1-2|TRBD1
CASSRGQGDYGYTF
TGCGCCAGCAGCCGAGGACAGGGGGACTATGGCTACACCTTC
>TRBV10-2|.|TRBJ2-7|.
CASSFTGGEEVQYF
TGCGCCAGCAGTTTCACGGGGGGCGAAGAAGTACAATACTTC
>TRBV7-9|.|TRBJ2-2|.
CASSSRGRTGELFF
TGTGCCAGCAGCTCTCGGGGAAGAACCGGGGAGCTGTTTTTT
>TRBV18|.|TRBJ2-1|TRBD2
CASSLGQGTSGRPVSHLNEQFF
TGTGCCAGCTCACTGGGACAGGGTACTAGCGGGAGACCAGTCAGCCACCTCAATGAGCAGTTCTTC
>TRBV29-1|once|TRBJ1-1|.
CSVGQLPEAFF
TGCAGCGTTGGCCAGTTACCTGAAGCTTTCTTT
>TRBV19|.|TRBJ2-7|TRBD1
CASKGQGVYEQYF
TGTGCCAGCAAAGGACAGGGGGTTTACGAGCAGTACTTC
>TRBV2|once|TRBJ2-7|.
CASRGLPYEQYF
TGTGCCAGCAGGGGACTCCCCTACGAGCAGTACTTC
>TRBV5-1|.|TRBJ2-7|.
CASSLPATGEQYF
TGCGCCAGCAGCTTGCCCGCAACGGGCGAGCAGTACTTC
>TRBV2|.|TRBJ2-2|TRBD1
CASSEGQGAWGELFF
TGTGCCAGCAGTGAGGGACAGGGGGCTTGGGGGGAGCTGTTTTTT
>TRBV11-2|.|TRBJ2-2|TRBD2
CASSLAGLAGGRTGELFF
TGTGCCAGCAGCTTAGCAGGTCTCGCGGGAGGGCGTACCGGGGAGCTGTTTTTT
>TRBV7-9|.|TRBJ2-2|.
CASSLAGQEGTGELFF
TGTGCCAGCAGCTTAGCTGGGCAGGAGGGCACCGGGGAGCTGTTTTTT
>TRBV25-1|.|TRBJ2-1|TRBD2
CASSPGWSSGAYNEQFF
TGTGCCAGCTCCCCGGGATGGTCTAGCGGGGCCTACAATGAGCAGTTCTTC
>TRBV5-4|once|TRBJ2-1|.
CASSLWLASNYNEQFF
TGTGCCAGCAGCTTGTGGCTAGCCTCAAATTACAATGAGCAGTTCTTC
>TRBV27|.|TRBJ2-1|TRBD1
CASSLIGTGNEQFF
TGTGCCAGCAGTTTAATAGGGACAGGCAATGAGCAGTTCTTC
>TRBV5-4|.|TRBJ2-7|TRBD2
CASSLSGGGSYEQYF
TGTGCCAGCAGCTTGTCGGGCGGGGGCTCCTACGAGCAGTACTTC
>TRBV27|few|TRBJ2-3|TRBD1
CASSVGTEPTDTQYF
TGTGCCAGCAGTGTTGGGACAGAACCCACAGATACGCAGTATTTT
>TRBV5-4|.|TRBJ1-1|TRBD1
CASSLDWGRGEAFF
TGTGCCAGCAGCTTGGATTGGGGCAGGGGGGAAGCTTTCTTT
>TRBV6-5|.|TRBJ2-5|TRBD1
CASSPSLGQGETQYF
TGTGCCAGCAGTCCCTCCCTGGGACAGGGAGAGACCCAGTACTTC
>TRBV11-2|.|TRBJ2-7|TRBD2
CASSFSGSEQYF
TGTGCCAGCAGCTTTAGCGGGAGCGAGCAGTACTTC
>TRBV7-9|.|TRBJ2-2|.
CASITSGTGELFF
TGTGCCAGCATCACCTCAGGGACCGGGGAGCTGTTTTTT
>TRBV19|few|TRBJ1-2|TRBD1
CATRDSINYGYTF
TGTGCCACCCGGGACAGCATCAACTATGGCTACACCTTC
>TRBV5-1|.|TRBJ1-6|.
CASSFQGGGSPLHF
TGCGCCAGCAGCTTTCAGGGAGGTGGATCACCCCTCCACTTT
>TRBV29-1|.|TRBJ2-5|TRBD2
CSVDSLAGDVRETQYF
TGCAGCGTTGATTCCCTAGCGGGAGATGTTAGAGAGACCCAGTACTTC
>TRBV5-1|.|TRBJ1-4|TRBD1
CASSPGQGYEKLFF
TGCGCCAGCAGCCCGGGACAGGGGTATGAAAAACTGTTTTTT